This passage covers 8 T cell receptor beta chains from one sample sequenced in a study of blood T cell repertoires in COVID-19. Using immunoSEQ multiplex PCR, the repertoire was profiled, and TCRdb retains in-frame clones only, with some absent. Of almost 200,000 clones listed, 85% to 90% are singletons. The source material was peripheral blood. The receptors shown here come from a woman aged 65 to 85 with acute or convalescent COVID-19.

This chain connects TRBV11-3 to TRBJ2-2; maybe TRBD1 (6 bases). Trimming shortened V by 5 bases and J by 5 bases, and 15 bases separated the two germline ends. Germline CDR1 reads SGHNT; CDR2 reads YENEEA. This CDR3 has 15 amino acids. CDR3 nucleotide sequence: TGTGCCAGCAGCCCGGAGCCAGGGGCTACCGGGGAGCTGTTTTTT. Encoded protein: CASSPEPGATGELFF.

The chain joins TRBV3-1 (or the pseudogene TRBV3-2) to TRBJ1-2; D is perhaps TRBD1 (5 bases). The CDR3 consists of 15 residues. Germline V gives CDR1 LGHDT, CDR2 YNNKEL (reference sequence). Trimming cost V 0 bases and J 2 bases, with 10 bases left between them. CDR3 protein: CASSQDPRGNYGYTF. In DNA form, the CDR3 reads TGTGCCAGCAGCCAAGATCCCCGGGGGAACTATGGCTACACCTTC.

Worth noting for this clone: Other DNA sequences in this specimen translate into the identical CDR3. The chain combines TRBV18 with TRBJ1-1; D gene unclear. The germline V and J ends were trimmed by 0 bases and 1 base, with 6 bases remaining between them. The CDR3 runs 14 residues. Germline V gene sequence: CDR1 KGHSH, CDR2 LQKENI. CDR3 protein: CASSPPSGNTEAFF. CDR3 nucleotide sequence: TGTGCCAGCTCACCACCTTCAGGGAACACTGAAGCTTTCTTT. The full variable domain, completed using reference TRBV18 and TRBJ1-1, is NAGVMQNPRHLVRRRGQEARLRCSPMKGHSHVYWYRQLPEEGLKFMVYLQKENIIDESGMPKERFSAEFPKEGPSILRIQQVVRGDSAAYFCASSPPSGNTEAFFGQGTRLTVV.

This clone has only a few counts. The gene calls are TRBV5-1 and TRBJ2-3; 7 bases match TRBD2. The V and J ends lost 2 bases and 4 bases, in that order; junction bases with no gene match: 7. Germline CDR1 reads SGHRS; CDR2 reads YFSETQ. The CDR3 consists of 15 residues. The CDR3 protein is CASSFRGGKPDTQYF. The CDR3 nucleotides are TGCGCCAGCAGCTTCCGGGGAGGGAAGCCAGATACGCAGTATTTT.

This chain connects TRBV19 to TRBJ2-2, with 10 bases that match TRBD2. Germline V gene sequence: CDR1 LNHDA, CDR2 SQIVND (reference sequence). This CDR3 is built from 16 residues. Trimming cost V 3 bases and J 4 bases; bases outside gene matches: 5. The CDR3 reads CASSIASGSFTGELFF. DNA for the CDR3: TGTGCCAGTAGTATTGCTAGCGGGAGTTTCACCGGGGAGCTGTTTTTT.

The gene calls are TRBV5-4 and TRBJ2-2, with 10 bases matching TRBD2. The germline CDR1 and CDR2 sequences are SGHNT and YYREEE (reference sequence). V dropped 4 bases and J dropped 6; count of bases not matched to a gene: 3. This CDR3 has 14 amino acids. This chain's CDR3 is CASSHSGGPGELFF. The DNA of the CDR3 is TGTGCCAGCAGCCATAGCGGGGGGCCCGGGGAGCTGTTTTTT.

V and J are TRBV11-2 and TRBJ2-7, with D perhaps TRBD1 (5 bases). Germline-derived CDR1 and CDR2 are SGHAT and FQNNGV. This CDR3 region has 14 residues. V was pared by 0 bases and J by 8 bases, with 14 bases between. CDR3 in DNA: TGTGCCAGCAGCTTAGAAGGGGTGGCATCTAAGCAGTACTTC. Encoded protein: CASSLEGVASKQYF.

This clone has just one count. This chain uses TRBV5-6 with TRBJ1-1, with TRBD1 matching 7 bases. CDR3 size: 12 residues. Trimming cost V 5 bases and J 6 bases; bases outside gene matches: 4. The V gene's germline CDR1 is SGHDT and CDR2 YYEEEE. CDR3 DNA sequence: TGTGCCAGCAGTTTCGGACAGGCTGAAGCTTTCTTT. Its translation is CASSFGQAEAFF.